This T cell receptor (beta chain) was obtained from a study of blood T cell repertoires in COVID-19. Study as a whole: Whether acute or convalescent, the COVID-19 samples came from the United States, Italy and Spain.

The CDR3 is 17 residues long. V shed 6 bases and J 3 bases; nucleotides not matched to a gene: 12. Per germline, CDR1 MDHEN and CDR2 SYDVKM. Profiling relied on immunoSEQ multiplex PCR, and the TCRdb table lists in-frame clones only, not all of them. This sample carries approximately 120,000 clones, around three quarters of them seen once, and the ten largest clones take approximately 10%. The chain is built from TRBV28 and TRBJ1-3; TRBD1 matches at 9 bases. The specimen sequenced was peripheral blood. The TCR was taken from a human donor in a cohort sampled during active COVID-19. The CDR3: CASRTSTGTGIGNTIYF. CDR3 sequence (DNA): TGTGCCAGCAGAACCTCCACCGGGACAGGGATTGGAAACACCATATATTTT.